These T cell receptor beta chains were read from a single sample in a study of T cells in Graves' hyperthyroidism and ophthalmopathy. TCRdb independently ran MiXCR on the multiplex PCR reads; one entry per CDR3 protein. The table shows 450,000 to 500,000 distinct CDR3 sequences, with about 20% occurring only once. Sample: blood. These TCRs come from a woman between 65 and 79 years old with Graves' ophthalmopathy. Both conserved end residues are part of each CDR3. A D gene is named only where the DNA matches it firmly. Only part of the rows carry a size: once, few, many, or a class if the clone is expanded.

J gene: TRBJ2-7
D gene: TRBD2
clone size: NA
V gene: TRBV25-1
CDR3 DNA: TGTGCCAGCAGTGGACTAGCGGGAGGGCATAGAGAGCAGTACTTC
CDR3 protein: CASSGLAGGHREQYF

J gene: TRBJ2-2
D gene: NA
clone size: few
V gene: TRBV12-3/TRBV12-4
CDR3 DNA: TGTGCCAGCAGCCGAACCTTTAGACTGGATACCGGGGAGCTGTTTTTT
CDR3 protein: CASSRTFRLDTGELFF

J gene: TRBJ2-2
D gene: NA
clone size: NA
V gene: TRBV14
CDR3 DNA: TGTGCCAGCAGCCAAACACGCGGCACCGGGGAGCTGTTTTTT
CDR3 protein: CASSQTRGTGELFF

J gene: TRBJ2-3
D gene: NA
clone size: NA
V gene: TRBV7-2
CDR3 DNA: TGTGCCAGCAGCCAAGCGACAGCGGGTTGGGCAGATACGCAGTATTTT
CDR3 protein: CASSQATAGWADTQYF

J gene: TRBJ1-5
D gene: NA
clone size: many
V gene: TRBV3-1
CDR3 DNA: TGTGCCAGCAGCCAAGTGGGTCGGCCCCAGCATTTT
CDR3 protein: CASSQVGRPQHF

J gene: TRBJ2-1
D gene: TRBD2
clone size: few
V gene: TRBV5-1
CDR3 DNA: TGCGCCAGCAGCTGGGGACTAGCGAGACCCCTCGAGCAGTTCTTC
CDR3 protein: CASSWGLARPLEQFF

J gene: TRBJ2-7
D gene: TRBD2
clone size: many
V gene: TRBV6-1
CDR3 DNA: TGTGCCAGCAGTTCGACTAGCGGGAGCAACGAGCAGTACTTC
CDR3 protein: CASSSTSGSNEQYF

J gene: TRBJ1-2
D gene: TRBD1
clone size: NA
V gene: TRBV29-1
CDR3 DNA: TGCAGCGTCACACATGTGGAGGGGGCAGGTGGCTACACCTTC
CDR3 protein: CSVTHVEGAGGYTF

J gene: TRBJ2-3
D gene: TRBD2
clone size: many
V gene: TRBV20-1
CDR3 DNA: TGCAGTGCCAATAAGCGGGAAGGCACAGATACGCAGTATTTT
CDR3 protein: CSANKREGTDTQYF

J gene: TRBJ2-3
D gene: TRBD2
clone size: few
V gene: TRBV6-6
CDR3 DNA: TGTGCCAGCAGTTACTCGGGACTAGCGGCTGGAGATACGCAGTATTTT
CDR3 protein: CASSYSGLAAGDTQYF

J gene: TRBJ2-1
D gene: TRBD1
clone size: few
V gene: TRBV10-3
CDR3 DNA: TGTGCCATCGGTGAGGACAGGGGAGGGGAGCAGTTCTTC
CDR3 protein: CAIGEDRGGEQFF

J gene: TRBJ2-1
D gene: TRBD2
clone size: few
V gene: TRBV6-2/TRBV6-3
CDR3 DNA: TGTGCCAGCAGTTACGTTAGTAGCGGGAGTAGCTCCTACAATGAGCAGTTCTTC
CDR3 protein: CASSYVSSGSSSYNEQFF

J gene: TRBJ2-1
D gene: TRBD1
clone size: NA
V gene: TRBV11-2
CDR3 DNA: TGTGCCAGCAGCTTTCGGACAGGGCCTAATGAGCAGTTCTTC
CDR3 protein: CASSFRTGPNEQFF

J gene: TRBJ2-7
D gene: NA
clone size: few
V gene: TRBV19
CDR3 DNA: TGTGCCAGTAGTATCCTCTGGAACCACGAGCAGTACTTC
CDR3 protein: CASSILWNHEQYF

J gene: TRBJ2-7
D gene: NA
clone size: few
V gene: TRBV6-1
CDR3 DNA: TGTGCCAGCAGTTCAACAGGGAGCGAGCAGTACTTC
CDR3 protein: CASSSTGSEQYF

J gene: TRBJ2-3
D gene: NA
clone size: NA
V gene: TRBV20-1
CDR3 DNA: TGCAGTGCTAGAGACCGGGGGGCGCGGGGAGGGCCGAACACAGATACGCAGTATTTT
CDR3 protein: CSARDRGARGGPNTDTQYF

J gene: TRBJ1-2
D gene: NA
clone size: many
V gene: TRBV6-1
CDR3 DNA: TGTGCCAGCAGTGCGGCTAACTATGGCTACACCTTC
CDR3 protein: CASSAANYGYTF

J gene: TRBJ1-1
D gene: NA
clone size: many
V gene: TRBV12-3/TRBV12-4
CDR3 DNA: TGTGCCAGCACTAAAAGGGGTGACACTGAAGCTTTCTTT
CDR3 protein: CASTKRGDTEAFF

J gene: TRBJ1-2
D gene: NA
clone size: NA
V gene: TRBV18
CDR3 DNA: TGTGCCAGCTCACCTGACAGGTTCTATGACTACACCTTC
CDR3 protein: CASSPDRFYDYTF

J gene: TRBJ2-5
D gene: TRBD2
clone size: NA
V gene: TRBV20-1
CDR3 DNA: TGCAGTGCTCGGCTTCTGGGACTAGGAGGGGAGACCCAGTACTTC
CDR3 protein: CSARLLGLGGETQYF

J gene: TRBJ2-7
D gene: NA
clone size: few
V gene: TRBV6-2/TRBV6-3
CDR3 DNA: TGTGCCAGCAGTTACGCCTACAGGGTAACCTACGAGCAGTACTTC
CDR3 protein: CASSYAYRVTYEQYF

J gene: TRBJ2-1
D gene: TRBD2
clone size: many
V gene: TRBV2
CDR3 DNA: TGTGCCAGCAGTGAATCCAAGGGACTAACCCACAATGAGCAGTTCTTC
CDR3 protein: CASSESKGLTHNEQFF

J gene: TRBJ1-5
D gene: NA
clone size: many
V gene: TRBV11-2
CDR3 DNA: TGTGCCAGCAGCTTACAAGGGCGACAGCCCCAGCATTTT
CDR3 protein: CASSLQGRQPQHF

J gene: TRBJ2-7
D gene: NA
clone size: once
V gene: TRBV15
CDR3 DNA: TGTGCCACCAGCCCAGGGACCGGCGAGCAGTACTTC
CDR3 protein: CATSPGTGEQYF

J gene: TRBJ1-1
D gene: TRBD1
clone size: many
V gene: TRBV20-1
CDR3 DNA: TGCAGTGCTAAGACAGGGGGAGGAGGGACTGAAGCTTTCTTT
CDR3 protein: CSAKTGGGGTEAFF

J gene: TRBJ2-7
D gene: NA
clone size: NA
V gene: TRBV3-1
CDR3 DNA: TGTGCCAGCAGCCAAGGAAGGCCTGCGGGAATAACCTACGAGCAGTACTTC
CDR3 protein: CASSQGRPAGITYEQYF

J gene: TRBJ2-1
D gene: TRBD2
clone size: few
V gene: TRBV7-8
CDR3 DNA: TGTGCCAGCAGCTTAGAGATTAGCGGGAGCTCCTACAATGAGCAGTTCTTC
CDR3 protein: CASSLEISGSSYNEQFF

J gene: TRBJ1-6
D gene: TRBD1
clone size: few
V gene: TRBV6-1
CDR3 DNA: TGTGCCAGCAGGGAGACAGGGGTAGGATCACCCCTCCACTTT
CDR3 protein: CASRETGVGSPLHF